Following are 18 T cell receptor beta chains from one sample sequenced in a study of blood T cell repertoires in COVID-19. Method: immunoSEQ multiplex PCR; TCRdb's copy keeps in-frame clones and lacks some. The sample holds over 200,000 clones, about nine tenths seen once. The material sequenced was PBMCs or T cells enriched from blood (not recorded which). The receptors here all came from a man aged 18 to 30 with acute COVID-19.

This clone occurred once. J is TRBJ2-5 and V is TRBV2; the match to TRBD2 covers 7 bases. From germline, CDR1 is SNHLY and CDR2 FYNNEI. V trimming: 7 bases; J trimming: 5 bases; junction bases outside the gene matches: 10. The CDR3 sequence is 14 residues long. The CDR3 is CASMRGRASETQYF. CDR3 nucleotides: TGTGCCAGCATGAGAGGGAGGGCCAGCGAGACCCAGTACTTC. Based on the CDR3 plus reference TRBV2 and TRBJ2-5, the full variable domain is EPEVTQTPSHQVTQMGQEVILRCVPISNHLYFYWYRQILGQKVEFLVSFYNNEISEKSEIFDDQFSVERPDGSNFTLKIRSTKLEDSAMYFCASMRGRASETQYFGPGTRLLVL.

This clone occurred once. This chain joins TRBV13 and TRBJ2-7, with TRBD2 matching 8 bases. Trimming removed 8 bases from V and 5 bases from J; junction bases left unmatched: 11. Germline V lookup: CDR1 PRHDT, CDR2 FYEKMQ (reference sequence). The CDR3 is 14 residues long. CDR3 region: CASAEAGGSDEQYF. As DNA, the CDR3 is TGTGCCAGCGCGGAGGCGGGAGGTTCCGACGAGCAGTACTTC.

V gene TRBV7-8 combines with J gene TRBJ1-1; D is perhaps TRBD1 (5 bases). This CDR3 spans 14 amino acids. Germline values: CDR1 SGHVS, CDR2 FQNEAQ. Trimming shortened V by 5 bases and J by 0 bases, and 10 bases separated the two germline ends. The CDR3 region is CASSHPGMNTEAFF. The CDR3 bases are TGTGCCAGCAGCCACCCAGGGATGAACACTGAAGCTTTCTTT. Combining the CDR3 with reference TRBV7-8 and TRBJ1-1 gives the whole variable domain GAGVSQSPRYKVAKRGQDVALRCDPISGHVSLFWYQQALGQGPEFLTYFQNEAQLDKSGLPSDRFFAERPEGSVSTLKIQRTQQEDSAVYLCASSHPGMNTEAFFGQGTRLTVV.

The gene calls are TRBV30 and TRBJ2-3; TRBD1 might be the D (5 bases). Germline CDR1 and CDR2: GTSNPN and SVGIG (reference sequence). This CDR3 is 14 amino acids long. Trimming cost V 3 bases and J 3 bases, with 13 bases left between them. The CDR3 sequence is CAWSSGMGTDTQYF. CDR3 nucleotide sequence: TGTGCCTGGAGCTCAGGGATGGGGACAGATACGCAGTATTTT.

V usage is TRBV24-1 and J usage is TRBJ1-6, with 9 positions matching TRBD1. Looked up from germline, CDR1 is KGHDR and CDR2 is SFDVKD. The J segment lost 4 bases and the V segment lost 8 bases, leaving 14 bases of the junction unmatched. The CDR3 is made up of 18 amino acids. This CDR3 is CATTLTGQGKIYNSPLHF. CDR3 DNA: TGTGCCACCACCCTTACCGGACAGGGGAAAATTTATAATTCACCCCTCCACTTT.

CDR3 amino acids: CASSLETGYSYTF. DNA for the CDR3: TGTGCCAGCAGTTTAGAAACAGGGTATAGCTACACCTTC. The chain employs TRBV12-3 or TRBV12-4 and TRBJ1-2, with TRBD1 as a possible D gene (6 bases). Trimming removed 1 base at V and 9 bases at J, with 12 bases between. This CDR3 comprises 13 residues.

The chain links TRBV29-1 to TRBJ2-5, with D maybe TRBD1 (5 bases). Trimming took 3 bases from V and 2 from J, leaving 10 bases between them. The CDR3 is made up of 13 amino acids. Germline V gene lookup returns CDR1 SQVTM and CDR2 ANQGSEA. In DNA form, the CDR3 reads TGCAGCGTTGACGGACACCGACAAGAGACCCAGTACTTC. It codes for CSVDGHRQETQYF. Full variable domain (rest looked up from reference TRBV29-1 and TRBJ2-5): SAVISQKPSRDICQRGTSLTIQCQVDSQVTMMFWYRQQPGQSLTLIATANQGSEATYESGFVIDKFPISRPNLTFSTLTVSNMSPEDSSIYLCSVDGHRQETQYFGPGTRLLVL.

J is TRBJ1-1 and V is TRBV20-1, with D possibly TRBD1 on 6 matching bases. The germline V gene has CDR1 DFQATT and CDR2 SNEGSKA (reference sequence). V lost 6 bases to trimming and J lost 8 bases, with 13 bases between them. CDR3 size: 11 residues. CDR3 sequence (DNA): TGCAGTGCACCAACAGGGTTGGAAGCTTTCTTT. Translation gives CSAPTGLEAFF.

The V and J genes are TRBV19 and TRBJ2-2, with D unclear. This CDR3 contains 14 residues. CDR1 is LNHDA and CDR2 is SQIVND in the germline V gene (reference sequence). V lost 4 bases and J 3 bases, leaving 9 bases between the germline ends. The CDR3 is CASSTTGYTGELFF. The CDR3 DNA is TGTGCCAGTAGTACCACCGGGTACACCGGGGAGCTGTTTTTT.

The chain has TRBV27 and TRBJ2-7, with 10 bases identical to TRBD1. This CDR3 is 16 amino acids long. From germline, CDR1 is MNHEY and CDR2 SMNVEV (reference sequence). Trimming took 5 bases from V and 7 from J; bases not matched to a gene: 14. This CDR3 is CASSLQPDRGIREQYF. The CDR3 nucleotides read TGTGCCAGCAGTCTACAACCGGACAGGGGGATTCGAGAGCAGTACTTC.

This clone was found once. The chain combines TRBV6-8 with TRBJ2-1, with D perhaps matching TRBD2 (6 bases). This CDR3 contains 14 residues. CDR1 and CDR2 from the germline V gene are MNHGY and SAAAGT. The V gene lost 7 bases and the J gene lost 6 bases, with 16 bases spanning the gap. The DNA of the CDR3 is TGTGCCAGCAAAACGGCGGGGTCATCCAATGAGCAGTTCTTC. Translating it yields CASKTAGSSNEQFF.

This chain joins TRBV30 and TRBJ2-1; 11 bases match TRBD2. Germline V CDR1 and CDR2: GTSNPN, SVGIG (reference sequence). CDR3 length: 16 amino acids. V was clipped by 3 bases and J by 7 bases; unmatched bases: 11. The CDR3: CAWRPSARLAGNEQFF. The CDR3 bases are TGTGCCTGGAGGCCTTCCGCCCGACTAGCGGGGAATGAGCAGTTCTTC. The full variable domain, with the rest looked up from reference TRBV30 and TRBJ2-1, is SQTIHQWPATLVQPVGSPLSLECTVEGTSNPNLYWYRQAAGRGLQLLFYSVGIGQISSEVPQNLSASRPQDRQFILSSKKLLLSDSGFYLCAWRPSARLAGNEQFFGPGTRLTVL.

The V gene is TRBV7-3, the J gene TRBJ2-5, with a possible D match to TRBD2 (6 bases). Trimming removed 4 bases at V and 5 bases at J, with 14 bases between. The CDR3 totals 14 residues. Germline CDR1 and CDR2: SGHTA and FQGTGA. This CDR3 is CASSSGGFGETQYF. Written as DNA, the CDR3 is TGTGCCAGCAGCTCCGGAGGGTTCGGGGAGACCCAGTACTTC.

The chain combines TRBV5-6 with TRBJ1-1; 10 bases line up with TRBD1. The germline V gene encodes CDR1 SGHDT and CDR2 YYEEEE. The CDR3 totals 15 residues. V was clipped by 2 bases and J by 5 bases; unmatched bases: 6. CDR3 in DNA: TGTGCCAGCAGCTTCGACAGGGGGCAGGAGACTGAAGCTTTCTTT. This encodes CASSFDRGQETEAFF.

The V and J genes are TRBV12-2 and TRBJ1-1. TRBV12-2 counts as a pseudogene. CDR3 size: 16 residues. CDR3 DNA sequence: TGTGCAAGTCGCCACCCACTAACATTCATGAACACTGAAGCTTTCTTT. It translates to CASRHPLTFMNTEAFF.

The V gene is TRBV27, the J gene TRBJ2-7; TRBD2 agrees at 9 bases. The CDR3 covers 14 residues. CDR1 MNHEY and CDR2 SMNVEV come from the germline V gene (reference sequence). Losses at the gene ends were 6 bases for V and 5 bases for J; bases not matched to a gene: 8. The CDR3 bases are TGTGCCAGCAGACCGGGACTAGCATCCCACGAGCAGTACTTC. It translates to CASRPGLASHEQYF.

The genes are TRBV10-3 and TRBJ1-6; D possibly corresponds to TRBD1 (6 bases). V lost 7 bases to trimming and J lost 10 bases, with 14 bases between them. Germline loops: CDR1 ENHRY, CDR2 SYGVKD. The CDR3 is 13 amino acids. CDR3 sequence (DNA): TGTGCCATCAAGTCACAGGGTACGTCACCCCTCCACTTT. Encoded protein: CAIKSQGTSPLHF.

V usage is TRBV29-1 and J usage is TRBJ1-1, with TRBD1 matching over 8 bases. Losses at the gene ends were 1 base for V and 8 bases for J; bases not matched to a gene: 6. The CDR3 consists of 13 residues. CDR1 is SQVTM and CDR2 is ANQGSEA in the germline V gene. The CDR3 sequence is CSVEGTGWGEAFF. The CDR3 region has the DNA TGCAGCGTTGAAGGGACAGGGTGGGGAGAAGCTTTCTTT.